The next 16 T cell receptor beta chains were all read from a single sample in a study of blood T cell repertoires in COVID-19. Here immunoSEQ multiplex PCR was the method, and the copy in TCRdb shows in-frame clones only, minus some. The top ten clones hold about 0.59% of a sample with about 190,000 clones, roughly 90% of them seen once. The sequencing sample was made of peripheral blood. The source of these receptors is a man over 45 with acute or convalescent COVID-19.

This rearrangement joins TRBV3-1 (or the pseudogene TRBV3-2) to TRBJ1-5, with D perhaps TRBD1 (6 bases). This CDR3 region has 13 residues. Germline V CDR1 and CDR2: LGHDT, YNNKEL (reference sequence). V lost 2 bases to trimming and J lost 6 bases, with 8 bases between them. CDR3 region: CASSQIQGQPQHF. CDR3 bases: TGTGCCAGCAGCCAAATACAGGGTCAGCCCCAGCATTTT.

V usage is TRBV11-2 and J usage is TRBJ2-7; 8 bases fit TRBD1. The CDR3 length is 13 residues. The V gene's germline CDR1 is SGHAT and CDR2 FQNNGV. Trimming at V came to 6 bases and at J to 3 bases, leaving 4 bases not matched to a gene. CDR3 coding DNA: TGTGCCAGCAGTGACAGGGGTCTCTACGAGCAGTACTTC. It translates to CASSDRGLYEQYF.

This chain uses TRBV6-6 with TRBJ2-3, with D possibly TRBD1 on 7 matching bases. With 4 bases removed from V and 5 bases from J, the gap between germline ends came to 10 bases. Germline CDR1 and CDR2: MNHNY and SVGAGI (reference sequence). The CDR3 has 13 amino acids. CDR3 region: CASSLQGGDTQYF. In DNA, the CDR3 is TGTGCCAGCAGTTTGCAGGGGGGAGATACGCAGTATTTT.

The chain employs TRBV21-1 and TRBJ2-7; the table gives TRBD1 as D, unverified against the DNA. TRBV21-1 is termed a pseudogene. The CDR3 runs 14 residues. The CDR3 loop is CASGGQGVTYEQYV. DNA for the CDR3: TGTGCCAGCGGGGGACAGGGGGTAACCTACGAGCAGTACGTC.

The chain uses TRBV5-1 and TRBJ2-7; TRBD2 aligns across 9 bases. V lost 5 bases to trimming and J lost 8 bases; unmatched junction nucleotides: 11. Germline values: CDR1 SGHRS, CDR2 YFSETQ. This CDR3 contains 14 residues. The CDR3 DNA is TGCGCCAGCAGTTGGAACTGGCTAGCGGGAAAGCAGTACTTC. Its protein product is CASSWNWLAGKQYF.

V and J are TRBV19 and TRBJ2-2; 14 nucleotides agree with TRBD2. CDR1 and CDR2 from the germline V gene are LNHDA and SQIVND (reference sequence). Unmatched junction bases numbered 1, after V lost 7 bases and J lost 6 bases. The CDR3 runs 14 residues. The CDR3: CASMGLAGAGELFF. The CDR3 region has the DNA TGTGCCAGTATGGGACTAGCGGGAGCCGGGGAGCTGTTTTTT.

This chain links TRBV5-1 with TRBJ2-1; D might be TRBD1 (6 bases). Trimming took off 1 base at V and 0 bases at J, with 8 bases between the two ends. The germline V gene encodes CDR1 SGHRS and CDR2 YFSETQ. This CDR3 spans 15 amino acids. CDR3 bases: TGCGCCAGCAGCTTGTTAGGGGGCTCCTACAATGAGCAGTTCTTC. Its translation: CASSLLGGSYNEQFF. Full variable domain (remainder filled in from reference TRBV5-1 and TRBJ2-1): KAGVTQTPRYLIKTRGQQVTLSCSPISGHRSVSWYQQTPGQGLQFLFEYFSETQRNKGNFPGRFSGRQFSNSRSEMNVSTLELGDSALYLCASSLLGGSYNEQFFGPGTRLTVL.

This chain links TRBV20-1 with TRBJ1-3; unclear D gene. Between the trimmed V and J ends, which lost 3 bases and 4 bases, there was a span of 16 bases. CDR3 length: 15 residues. Germline V gene lookup returns CDR1 DFQATT and CDR2 SNEGSKA (reference sequence). Here the CDR3 reads CSASPRGSWGNTIYF. DNA for the CDR3: TGCAGTGCTAGTCCTCGAGGGTCTTGGGGAAACACCATATATTTT.

V and J are TRBV5-1 and TRBJ1-6; D may be TRBD1 (6 bases). The CDR3 extends over 15 amino acids. In germline, CDR1 is SGHRS, CDR2 YFSETQ. Trimming left V 5 bases short and J 9 bases short, with 18 bases between. This CDR3 is CASRNQGSLSSPLHF. Written as DNA, the CDR3 is TGCGCCAGCAGGAATCAGGGGAGTTTAAGTTCACCCCTCCACTTT.

The chain couples TRBV30 to TRBJ2-1; D unclear. The ends were cut back, 0 bases at V and 5 bases at J, with 8 bases in the middle. This CDR3 is built from 13 residues. Germline V gene data show CDR1 as GTSNPN and CDR2 as SVGIG (reference sequence). The CDR3 loop is CAWSVLSHNEQFF. Here the CDR3 DNA reads TGTGCCTGGAGTGTACTTTCCCACAATGAGCAGTTCTTC.

The V and J genes are TRBV27 and TRBJ2-7, with TRBD1 matching 9 bases. Trimming at V came to 3 bases and at J to 4 bases, leaving 4 bases not matched to a gene. Per germline, CDR1 MNHEY and CDR2 SMNVEV (reference sequence). This CDR3 comprises 14 residues. The CDR3 bases are TGTGCCAGCAGTTTCCGGACAGGGGATTACGAGCAGTACTTC. The encoded protein is CASSFRTGDYEQYF.

Only a few counts were recorded for this clone. This chain connects TRBV7-2 to TRBJ2-3, with TRBD2 matching over 9 bases. Per germline, CDR1 SGHTA and CDR2 FQGNSA. V gave up 5 bases and J gave up 4 bases; unmatched junction bases: 4. This CDR3 contains 14 residues. CDR3 residues: CASSRRLAADTQYF. DNA for the CDR3: TGTGCCAGCAGCCGTCGACTAGCGGCAGATACGCAGTATTTT.

The rearrangement joins TRBV6-7 to TRBJ1-3; perhaps TRBD1 as D (5 bases). TRBV6-7 is noted as an ORF with a role that remains uncertain. The V gene lost 6 bases and the J gene lost 0 bases, with 15 bases spanning the gap. This CDR3 is built from 16 residues. CDR3 nucleotides: TGTGCCAGCAGAAACGGGACTCCTTGCTCTGGAAACACCATATATTTT. Translation: CASRNGTPCSGNTIYF.

The rearrangement links TRBV9 to TRBJ1-1, with D hard to call. This CDR3 is 13 amino acids long. Germline V CDR1 and CDR2: SGDLS, YYNGEE. V was cut by 0 bases and J by 4 bases, with 7 bases left in between. The CDR3 nucleotides are TGTGCCAGCAGCGTAGAAATGAGCACTGAAGCTTTCTTT. Translated, it gives CASSVEMSTEAFF.

Of note for this clone: One junction end disagrees with the germline gene, perhaps due to a read error. V is TRBV10-3 and J is TRBJ1-3, with D possibly TRBD1 on 5 matching bases. Germline V CDR1 and CDR2: ENHRY, SYGVKD. The CDR3 spans 15 residues. CDR3 region: CAISESGDGGDTIYF. The CDR3 nucleotides are TGTGCCATCAGTGAGTCAGGGGATGGTGGAGACACCATATATTTT.

The sample holds a few counts of this clone. The sample has other DNA sequences that encode this CDR3 too. The gene calls are TRBV3-1 (or the pseudogene TRBV3-2) and TRBJ2-1; D ambiguous. V lost 0 bases, J lost 1 base, and 7 bases lay in between. Per the germline V gene, CDR1 is LGHDT and CDR2 is YNNKEL (reference sequence). The CDR3 totals 15 residues. The CDR3: CASSQDTVSYNEQFF. CDR3 sequence (DNA): TGTGCCAGCAGCCAAGATACGGTTTCCTACAATGAGCAGTTCTTC.